This T cell receptor (beta chain) is drawn from a study of CD8+ T cells in alopecia areata. The wider study: Those patients who were treated received oral tofacitinib, which was given at 5 to 10 mg twice daily for moderate-to-severe alopecia areata. The duration of tofacitinib was 6 to 18 months, with 6 months off drug afterward. Notes on the study in general: Higher clonality was seen in lesional scalp than in normal scalp, especially in alopecia totalis/universalis.

CDR3 size: 16 residues. The V gene lost 2 bases and the J gene lost 0 bases, with 13 bases spanning the gap. Per germline, CDR1 SGHDT and CDR2 YYEEEE. In regard to this clone: Its specificity is unknown.

Following RNA extraction, reverse transcription yielded cDNA that acted as the sequencing template. Clones were sequenced by immunoSEQ multiplex PCR, and TCRdb holds only the in-frame ones, with some missing. The data show about 300,000 clones, over 45% seen once. Documented treatment: oral pan-JAK inhibitor, 5-10 mg twice daily. Separation by sorting yielded CD4+ and CD8+ T cells from PBMCs. The clonotype comes from a human donor with alopecia areata. Sequenced here: CD4+ T cells sorted from blood, sampled at week 24, from a patient treated with tofacitinib. This chain uses TRBV5-6 with TRBJ2-3; D unclear. DNA for the CDR3: TGTGCCAGCAGCTTACTGTTGGGGTATAGCACAGATACGCAGTATTTT. Translated, it gives CASSLLLGYSTDTQYF.